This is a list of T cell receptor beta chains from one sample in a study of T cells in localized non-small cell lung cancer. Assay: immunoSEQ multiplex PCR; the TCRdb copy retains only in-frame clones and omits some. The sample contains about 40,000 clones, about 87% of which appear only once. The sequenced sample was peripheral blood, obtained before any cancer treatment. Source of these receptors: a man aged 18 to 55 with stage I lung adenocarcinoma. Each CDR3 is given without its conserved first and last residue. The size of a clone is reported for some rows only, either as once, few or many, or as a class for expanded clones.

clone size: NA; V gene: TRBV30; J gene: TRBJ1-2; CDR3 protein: AWSLIQGSGYGYT
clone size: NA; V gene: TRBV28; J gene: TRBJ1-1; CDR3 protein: ASSRTGGGTEAF
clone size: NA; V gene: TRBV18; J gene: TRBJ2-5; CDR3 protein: ASSPPTHQETQY
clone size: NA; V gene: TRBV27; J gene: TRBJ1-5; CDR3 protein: ASSFRKQGGSNQPQH
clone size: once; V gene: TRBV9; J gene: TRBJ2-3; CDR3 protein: ASSVAGQNTDTQY
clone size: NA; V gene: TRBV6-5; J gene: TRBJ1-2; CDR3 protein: ASSYNRTGGGYGYT
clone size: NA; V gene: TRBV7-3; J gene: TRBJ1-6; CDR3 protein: ASSSNGDSPLH
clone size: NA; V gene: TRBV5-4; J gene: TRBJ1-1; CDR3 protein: ASSLGPDRDAF
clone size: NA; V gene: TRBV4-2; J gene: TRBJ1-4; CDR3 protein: ASSHTGPREKLF
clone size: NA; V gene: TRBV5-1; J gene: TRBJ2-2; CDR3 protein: ASSVNTGELF
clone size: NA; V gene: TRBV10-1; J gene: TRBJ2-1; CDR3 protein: ASSEPGLAGGPDYNEQF
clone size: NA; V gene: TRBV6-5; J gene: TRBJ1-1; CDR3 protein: ASSLQLNTEAF
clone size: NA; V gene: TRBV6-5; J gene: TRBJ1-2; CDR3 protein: ASSYVRTGGGYGYT
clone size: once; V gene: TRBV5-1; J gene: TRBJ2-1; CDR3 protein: ASSIQGLAGAYNEQF